Each of the 24 T cell receptor beta chains below was sequenced from the same sample in a study of T cells after yellow fever vaccination (dated 2019 in TCRdb). The library relied on 5' RACE. The sample was run on an Illumina NovaSeq 6000. In TCRdb, the public reads were trimmed at Q25 with fastp and aligned with MiXCR, with productive beta chains retained. Rows with one shared CDR3 protein collapse into an entry with the most common genes and DNA. The sample table lists some 400,000 distinct CDR3 sequences, roughly a sixth of them with a count of one. The ten most abundant clones make up roughly a sixth of the sample. This specimen's treatment or condition label, per the study, means: live attenuated yellow fever vaccine strain. The sequencing here drew on PBMCs, taken before the yellow fever booster vaccination. Receptors were obtained from a young man who received the YFV17D yellow fever vaccine.

This chain links TRBV6-4 with TRBJ2-7; 9 bases line up with TRBD1. This CDR3 is built from 13 residues. The germline gives CDR1 MRHNA, CDR2 SNTAGT. V gave up 9 bases and J gave up 3 bases; unmatched junction bases: 6. CDR3 protein: CARGTGPRYEQYV. The CDR3 DNA reads TGTGCCAGGGGGACAGGGCCCCGCTACGAGCAGTACGTC.

This clonotype was seen a handful of times. The chain uses TRBV6-1 and TRBJ2-3; D tentatively reads TRBD1 or TRBD2 (7 bases each). Germline lookup yields CDR1 MNHNS and CDR2 SASEGT. This CDR3 contains 17 residues. Trimming stripped 7 bases from V and 4 bases from J, with 24 bases between. CDR3 in DNA: TGTGCCAGCAAAAGACTGGGAGGGGGCTTTCCGGCAGATACGCAGTATTTT. Encoded protein: CASKRLGGGFPADTQYF.

This clonotype was picked up a small number of times. The chain has TRBV9 and TRBJ2-1, with TRBD2 matching 10 bases. The germline V gene has CDR1 SGDLS and CDR2 YYNGEE. V shed 3 bases, J shed 6 bases, and the junction held 3 bases outside the gene matches. The CDR3 has 14 residues. CDR3 nucleotides: TGTGCCAGCAGCGCGAGCGGGGGGGCCAATGAGCAGTTCTTC. This codes for CASSASGGANEQFF.

This clonotype came up many times. This chain joins TRBV9 and TRBJ1-2, with TRBD1 matching 8 bases. Germline loops: CDR1 SGDLS, CDR2 YYNGEE. The CDR3 length is 16 residues. The V gene end was trimmed by 4 bases and the J gene end by 2 bases; junction bases not matched to a gene: 10. Here the CDR3 DNA reads TGTGCCAGCAGCCCATGGACAGGGACGATGAACTATGGCTACACCTTC. Protein: CASSPWTGTMNYGYTF.

This clonotype was observed a handful of times. The chain is built from TRBV3-1 and TRBJ2-1; 10 bases map to TRBD1. The germline V gene encodes CDR1 LGHDT and CDR2 YNNKEL (reference sequence). V gave up 6 bases and J gave up 7 bases; unmatched junction bases: 15. CDR3 length: 17 amino acids. The CDR3 DNA sequence: TGTGCCAGCAGGCTTGCGCTTGGACAGGGGGAGCAGAATGAGCAGTTCTTC. Translation gives CASRLALGQGEQNEQFF.

This clonotype appeared once. The chain links TRBV2 to TRBJ2-7; 10 bases are a match to TRBD1. The CDR3 length is 15 residues. The germline gives CDR1 SNHLY, CDR2 FYNNEI. V lost 5 bases and J lost 2; bases outside the gene matches: 6. CDR3 region: CASSWGQGWTYEQYF. The CDR3 DNA follows: TGTGCCAGCAGTTGGGGACAGGGGTGGACCTACGAGCAGTACTTC.

This clonotype appeared a few times. V usage is TRBV5-5 and J usage is TRBJ2-1; D tentatively reads TRBD1 or TRBD2 (5 bases each). The germline V gene has CDR1 SGHKS and CDR2 YYEKEE (reference sequence). The V gene lost 5 bases and the J gene lost 5 bases, with 11 bases spanning the gap. This CDR3 is 13 amino acids long. CDR3 bases: TGTGCCAGCAGGCCTGGGGGAAACAATGAGCAGTTCTTC. It is translated as CASRPGGNNEQFF. Full variable domain (missing parts from reference TRBV5-5 and TRBJ2-1): DAGVTQSPTHLIKTRGQQVTLRCSPISGHKSVSWYQQVLGQGPQFIFQYYEKEERGRGNFPDRFSARQFPNYSSELNVNALLLGDSALYLCASRPGGNNEQFFGPGTRLTVL.

This clonotype has only a few counts. The chain combines TRBV12-3 or TRBV12-4 with TRBJ1-1, with TRBD1 matching 8 bases. V gave up 3 bases and J gave up 4 bases; unmatched junction bases: 10. CDR3 size: 16 residues. The CDR3 bases are TGTGCCAGCAGTTTGCACCCTGGACAGGGAGGCACTGAAGCTTTCTTT. Amino acids: CASSLHPGQGGTEAFF.

This rearrangement joins TRBV11-2 to TRBJ2-7, with a possible D match to TRBD1 (6 bases). The CDR3 totals 11 residues. Trimming took off 5 bases at V and 6 bases at J, with 8 bases between the two ends. Germline V lookup: CDR1 SGHAT, CDR2 FQNNGV. CDR3 nucleotide sequence: TGTGCCAGCAGCCCGACAGGCGAGCAGTACTTC. It is translated as CASSPTGEQYF.

The gene calls are TRBV15 and TRBJ2-3; no reliable D call. The CDR3 has 17 amino acids. V was shortened by 1 base and J by 3 bases, with 17 bases between the two germline ends. The V gene's germline CDR1 is LNHNV and CDR2 YYDKDF (reference sequence). The CDR3 here is CATSRGRVSQSTDTQYF. CDR3 DNA: TGTGCCACCAGCAGAGGTCGGGTCAGTCAGAGTACAGATACGCAGTATTTT.

This clonotype has a handful of counts. The rearrangement joins TRBV28 to TRBJ1-5; D remains unclear. Trimming stripped 10 bases from V and 2 bases from J, with 9 bases between. CDR3 length: 12 amino acids. CDR1 MDHEN and CDR2 SYDVKM come from the germline V gene. CDR3 loop: CAIHEGNQPQHF. Here the CDR3 DNA reads TGTGCCATCCACGAGGGCAATCAGCCCCAGCATTTT. The whole variable domain, filled in from reference TRBV28 and TRBJ1-5, reads DVKVTQSSRYLVKRTGEKVFLECVQDMDHENMFWYRQDPGLGLRLIYFSYDVKMKEKGDIPEGYSVSREKKERFSLILESASTNQTSMYLCAIHEGNQPQHFGDGTRLSIL.

This clonotype has at least ten counts. The gene calls are TRBV3-1 and TRBJ2-3; D is undetermined. Trimming left V 1 base short and J 5 bases short, with 4 bases between. There are 12 residues in the CDR3. Germline V gives CDR1 LGHDT, CDR2 YNNKEL (reference sequence). For the CDR3, the DNA is TGTGCCAGCAGCCAAGTACTAGATACGCAGTATTTT. Encoded protein: CASSQVLDTQYF.

This clonotype occurred a few times. V is TRBV11-2 and J is TRBJ2-1; D uncertain. CDR3 length equals 11 residues. CDR1 and CDR2 (germline): SGHAT, FQNNGV. The V and J ends lost 0 bases and 13 bases respectively, with 7 bases between them. The CDR3 coding sequence is TGTGCCAGCAGCTTAGATACTGAACAGTTCTTC. Its protein product is CASSLDTEQFF. Drawing the rest from reference TRBV11-2 and TRBJ2-1, the complete variable domain is EAGVAQSPRYKIIEKRQSVAFWCNPISGHATLYWYQQILGQGPKLLIQFQNNGVVDDSQLPKDRFSAERLKGVDSTLKIQPAKLEDSAVYLCASSLDTEQFFGPGTRLTVL.

The sample holds many counts of this clonotype. The genes are TRBV27 and TRBJ2-1; D is ambiguous. V lost 3 bases and J lost 9, with 9 bases in between. This CDR3 contains 12 residues. Germline CDR1 MNHEY, CDR2 SMNVEV (reference sequence). Here the CDR3 DNA reads TGTGCCAGCAGTTTTTTTCGGAGTGAGCAGTTCTTC. This gives the protein CASSFFRSEQFF.

The genes are TRBV29-1 and TRBJ1-2; D perhaps matches TRBD1 (6 bases). CDR1 is SQVTM, CDR2 ANQGSEA, per germline. The V gene lost 5 bases and the J gene lost 5 bases, with 18 bases spanning the gap. This CDR3 region has 14 residues. The CDR3 DNA sequence: TGCAGCGTTTACGACGGAGGGGGACCTTATGGCTACACCTTC. Its protein is CSVYDGGGPYGYTF.

The chain is built from TRBV7-2 and TRBJ1-2, with a weak D call TRBD1 (6 bases). This CDR3 region has 14 residues. Trimming took 4 bases from V and 1 from J, leaving 10 bases between them. Germline-derived CDR1 and CDR2 are SGHTA and FQGNSA. CDR3 nucleotides: TGTGCCAGCAGCTCCACAGGGATTAACTATGGCTACACCTTC. Protein sequence: CASSSTGINYGYTF.

There are a few counts of this clonotype. The rearrangement links TRBV7-2 to TRBJ2-3, with 9 bases fitting TRBD2. This CDR3 is 17 amino acids long. V lost 5 bases to trimming and J lost 0 bases; unmatched junction nucleotides: 9. The germline CDR1 and CDR2 sequences are SGHTA and FQGNSA. The CDR3 reads CASSLAAGGASTDTQYF. The CDR3 nucleotides are TGTGCCAGCAGCCTCGCAGCGGGGGGAGCTAGCACAGATACGCAGTATTTT. Full variable domain (outside the CDR3, taken from reference TRBV7-2 and TRBJ2-3): GAGVSQSPSNKVTEKGKDVELRCDPISGHTALYWYRQSLGQGLEFLIYFQGNSAPDKSGLPSDRFSAERTGGSVSTLTIQRTQQEDSAVYLCASSLAAGGASTDTQYFGPGTRLTVL.

The chain recombines TRBV4-1 with TRBJ2-1; no clear D. This CDR3 is 14 amino acids long. The germline V and J ends were trimmed by 1 base and 10 bases, with 14 bases remaining between them. From germline, CDR1 is MGHRA and CDR2 YSYEKL. The CDR3 loop reads CASSQAIGVEEQFF. DNA of the CDR3: TGCGCCAGCAGCCAAGCGATTGGGGTGGAAGAGCAGTTCTTC.

This chain joins TRBV18 and TRBJ2-5; 7 nucleotides match TRBD1. This CDR3 has 15 residues. CDR1 and CDR2 (germline): KGHSH, LQKENI. Trimming took 6 bases from V and 7 from J; bases not matched to a gene: 14. Written as DNA, the CDR3 is TGTGCCAGCTCGCCGCGGTCAGGGGGTATGGTGACCCAGTACTTC. Translated, it gives CASSPRSGGMVTQYF.

This clonotype was observed at least ten times. This chain joins TRBV5-1 and TRBJ2-7; 9 bases fit TRBD1. This CDR3 contains 15 residues. Germline assignment: CDR1 SGHRS and CDR2 YFSETQ. V shed 4 bases and J 5 bases; nucleotides not matched to a gene: 10. CDR3 coding DNA: TGCGCCAGCAGCCCGGAAGGGACAGGGACCCACGAGCAGTACTTC. Its protein product is CASSPEGTGTHEQYF.

The chain is built from TRBV11-2 and TRBJ2-3, with 7 positions matching TRBD1. The CDR3 has 15 residues. V lost 5 bases, J lost 10 bases, and 15 bases stayed unmatched. Germline CDR1 is SGHAT and CDR2 is FQNNGV. The CDR3 spells CASSLWDSPNISQYF. For the CDR3, the DNA is TGTGCCAGCAGCCTATGGGACAGCCCAAATATATCGCAGTATTTT.

V is TRBV6-5 and J is TRBJ2-1; 9 nucleotides line up with TRBD1. Per germline, CDR1 MNHEY and CDR2 SVGAGI. This CDR3 is 16 amino acids long. V was pared by 2 bases and J by 8 bases, with 10 bases of the junction left unmatched. The CDR3 loop reads CASSYAGTGKLHEQFF. The CDR3 bases are TGTGCCAGCAGTTACGCCGGGACAGGGAAGCTCCATGAGCAGTTCTTC.

This clonotype was picked up a small number of times. The V call is TRBV7-9, the J call TRBJ2-2, with D possibly matching TRBD1 (6 bases). The CDR3 contains 16 residues. Trimming stripped 5 bases from V and 0 bases from J, with 13 bases between. Germline V gives CDR1 SEHNR, CDR2 FQNEAQ (reference sequence). DNA for the CDR3: TGTGCCAGCAGCGTAACAGGGTTTCCGAACACCGGGGAGCTGTTTTTT. Translation: CASSVTGFPNTGELFF. The variable domain in full, with the rest retrieved from reference TRBV7-9 and TRBJ2-2, is DTGVSQNPRHKITKRGQNVTFRCDPISEHNRLYWYRQTLGQGPEFLTYFQNEAQLEKSRLLSDRFSAERPKGSFSTLEIQRTEQGDSAMYLCASSVTGFPNTGELFFGEGSRLTVL.

This clonotype occurred once. The CDR3 sequence: CASSPTGYNQPQHF. In nucleotides, the CDR3 is TGTGCCAGCAGTCCTACAGGGTACAATCAGCCCCAGCATTTT. This chain uses TRBV6-6 with TRBJ1-5; possible D gene TRBD1, 6 bases. V was cut by 5 bases and J by 3 bases, with 11 bases left in between. This CDR3 contains 14 residues. CDR1 is MNHNY, CDR2 SVGAGI, per germline (reference sequence).